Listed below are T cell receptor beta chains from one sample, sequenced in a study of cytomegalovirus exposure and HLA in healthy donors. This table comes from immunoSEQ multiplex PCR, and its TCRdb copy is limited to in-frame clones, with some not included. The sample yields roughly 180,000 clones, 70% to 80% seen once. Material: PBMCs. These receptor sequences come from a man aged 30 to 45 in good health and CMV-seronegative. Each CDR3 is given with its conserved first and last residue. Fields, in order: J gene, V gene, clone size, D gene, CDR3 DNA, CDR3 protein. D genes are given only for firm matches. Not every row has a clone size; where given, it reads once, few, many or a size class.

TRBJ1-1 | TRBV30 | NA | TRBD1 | TGTGCCTGGAGGGGGGACAGACGGGGGAACACTGAAGCTTTCTTT | CAWRGDRRGNTEAFF
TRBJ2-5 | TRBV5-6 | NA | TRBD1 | TGTGCCAGCAGCTTGGGGACAGGGGAAGAGACCCAGTACTTC | CASSLGTGEETQYF
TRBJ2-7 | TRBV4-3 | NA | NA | TGCGCCAGCAGCCAAGATCCAAGTACTACCTACGAGCAGTACTTC | CASSQDPSTTYEQYF
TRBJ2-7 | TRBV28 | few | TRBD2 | TGTGCCAGCAGTTTAGCGGGAGCTAGCCCCTACGAGCAGTACTTC | CASSLAGASPYEQYF
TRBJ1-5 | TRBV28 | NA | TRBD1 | TGTGCCAGCAGTTTATCCCTACTACCTCGACAGGGCGCACAAGAGGCACCCAATCAGCCCCAGCATTTT | CASSLSLLPRQGAQEAPNQPQHF
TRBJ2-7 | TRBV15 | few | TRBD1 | TGTGCCACCAGCATAAGTCGGACAGGGGGCGACGAGCAGTACTTC | CATSISRTGGDEQYF
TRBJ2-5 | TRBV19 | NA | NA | TGTGCCAGTAGTATCCAGGGGCCCTGGGAGACCCAGTACTTC | CASSIQGPWETQYF
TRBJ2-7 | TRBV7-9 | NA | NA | TGTGCCAGCAGCTTGGACAGCTCCTACGAGCAGTACTTC | CASSLDSSYEQYF
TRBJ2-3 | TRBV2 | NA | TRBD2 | TGTGCCAGCGCTCGGGAGGGCACAGATACGCAGTATTTT | CASAREGTDTQYF
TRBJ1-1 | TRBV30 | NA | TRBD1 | TGTGCCTGGAGAGGGACAGGGGATCCCGAAGCTTTCTTT | CAWRGTGDPEAFF
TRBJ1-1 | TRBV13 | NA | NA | TGTGCCAGCGGGCGGGGGAACACTGAAGCTTTCTTT | CASGRGNTEAFF
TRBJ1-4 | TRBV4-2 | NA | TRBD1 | TGTGCCAGCAGCCAAGATAACACAGGGGGCGACGAAAAACTGTTTTTT | CASSQDNTGGDEKLFF
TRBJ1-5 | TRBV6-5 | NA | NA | TGTGCCAGCAGTTACTCGAGTCCCAGGGAAGGTCAGCCCCAGCATTTT | CASSYSSPREGQPQHF
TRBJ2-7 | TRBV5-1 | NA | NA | TGCGCCAGCAGCTTAAACCGGGACACTGCCTACGAGCAGTACTTC | CASSLNRDTAYEQYF
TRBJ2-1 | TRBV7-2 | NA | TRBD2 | TGTGCCAGCAGCAAGAGCGGGGTCCACAATGAGCAGTTCTTC | CASSKSGVHNEQFF
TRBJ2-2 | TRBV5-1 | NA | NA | TGCGCCAGCAGCTTGGCCTCTAGTACGATCGGGGAGCTGTTTTTT | CASSLASSTIGELFF
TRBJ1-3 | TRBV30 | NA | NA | TGTGCCTGGGATAGTTCGTCTGGAAACACCATATATTTT | CAWDSSSGNTIYF
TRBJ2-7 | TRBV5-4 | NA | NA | TGTGCCAGCAGCTTGGATCGGTCGCACGAGCAGTACTTC | CASSLDRSHEQYF